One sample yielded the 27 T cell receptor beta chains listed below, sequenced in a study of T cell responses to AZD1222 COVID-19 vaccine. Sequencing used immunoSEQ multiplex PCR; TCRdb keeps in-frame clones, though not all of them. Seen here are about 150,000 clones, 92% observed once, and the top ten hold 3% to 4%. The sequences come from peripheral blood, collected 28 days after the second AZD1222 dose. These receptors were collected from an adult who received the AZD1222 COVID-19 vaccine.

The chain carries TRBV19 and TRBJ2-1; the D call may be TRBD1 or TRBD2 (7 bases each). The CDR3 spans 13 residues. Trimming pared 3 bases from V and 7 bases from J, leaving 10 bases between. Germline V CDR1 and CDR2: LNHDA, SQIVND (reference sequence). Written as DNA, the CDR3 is TGTGCCAGTAGTATCCAGGGGGGGAATGAGCAGTTCTTC. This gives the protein CASSIQGGNEQFF.

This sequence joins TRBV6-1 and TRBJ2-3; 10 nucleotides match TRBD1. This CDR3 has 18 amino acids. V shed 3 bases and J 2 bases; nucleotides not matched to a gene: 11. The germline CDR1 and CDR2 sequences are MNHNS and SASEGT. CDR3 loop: CASSEGQGRGRDTDTQYF. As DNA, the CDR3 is TGTGCCAGCAGTGAGGGACAGGGGCGCGGGAGAGACACAGATACGCAGTATTTT.

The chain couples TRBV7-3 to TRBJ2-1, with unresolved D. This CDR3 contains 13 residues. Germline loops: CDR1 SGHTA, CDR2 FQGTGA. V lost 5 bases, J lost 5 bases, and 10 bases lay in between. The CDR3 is CASSPAVHNEQFF. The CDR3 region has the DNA TGTGCCAGCAGCCCCGCAGTGCACAATGAGCAGTTCTTC. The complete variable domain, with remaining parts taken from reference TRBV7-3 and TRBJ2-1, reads GAGVSQTPSNKVTEKGKYVELRCDPISGHTALYWYRQSLGQGPEFLIYFQGTGAADDSGLPNDRFFAVRPEGSVSTLKIQRTERGDSAVYLCASSPAVHNEQFFGPGTRLTVL.

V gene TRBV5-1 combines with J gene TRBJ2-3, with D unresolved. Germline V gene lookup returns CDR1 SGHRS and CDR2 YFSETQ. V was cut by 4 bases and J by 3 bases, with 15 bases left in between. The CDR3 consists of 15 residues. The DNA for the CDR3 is TGCGCCAGCAGCCTCAGATTCGAGTCGACAGATACGCAGTATTTT. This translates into CASSLRFESTDTQYF.

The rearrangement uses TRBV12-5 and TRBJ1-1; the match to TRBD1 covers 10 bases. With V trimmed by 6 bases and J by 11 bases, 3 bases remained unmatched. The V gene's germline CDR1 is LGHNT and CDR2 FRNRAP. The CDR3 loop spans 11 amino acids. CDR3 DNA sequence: TGTGCTAGTGGGACAGGGGGCAGGGCTTTCTTT. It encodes CASGTGGRAFF.

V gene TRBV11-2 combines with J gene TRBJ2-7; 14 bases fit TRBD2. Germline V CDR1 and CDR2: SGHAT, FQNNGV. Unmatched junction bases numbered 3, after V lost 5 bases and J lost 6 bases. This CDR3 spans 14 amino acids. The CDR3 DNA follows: TGTGCCAGCAGCCCGGGACTAGCGGGAGTCGAGCAGTACTTC. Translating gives CASSPGLAGVEQYF.

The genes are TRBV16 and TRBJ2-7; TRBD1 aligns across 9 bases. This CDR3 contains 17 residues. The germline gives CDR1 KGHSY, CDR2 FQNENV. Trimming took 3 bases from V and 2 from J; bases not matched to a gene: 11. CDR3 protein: CASSHTSGGTGPYEQYF. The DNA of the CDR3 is TGTGCCAGCAGCCATACCTCCGGTGGGACAGGGCCCTACGAGCAGTACTTC.

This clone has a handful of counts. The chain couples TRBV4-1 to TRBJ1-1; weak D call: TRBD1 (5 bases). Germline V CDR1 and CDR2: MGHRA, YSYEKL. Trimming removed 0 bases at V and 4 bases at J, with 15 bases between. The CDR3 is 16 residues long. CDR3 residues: CASSQDRGFGVTEAFF. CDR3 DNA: TGCGCCAGCAGCCAAGATCGGGGGTTTGGAGTCACTGAAGCTTTCTTT.

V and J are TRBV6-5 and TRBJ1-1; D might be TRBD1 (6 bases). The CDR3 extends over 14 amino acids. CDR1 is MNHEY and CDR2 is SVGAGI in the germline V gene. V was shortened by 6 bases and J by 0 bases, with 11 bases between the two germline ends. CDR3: CASSLGGLNTEAFF. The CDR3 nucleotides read TGTGCCAGCAGCCTAGGGGGGTTGAACACTGAAGCTTTCTTT.

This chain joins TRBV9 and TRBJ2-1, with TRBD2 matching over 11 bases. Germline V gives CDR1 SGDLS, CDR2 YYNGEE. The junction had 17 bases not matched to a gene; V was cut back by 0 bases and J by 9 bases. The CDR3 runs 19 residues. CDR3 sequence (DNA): TGTGCCAGCAGCGTAGCGGATCGTAGCGGGAGGGGGTTAGGGGTTGAGCAGTTCTTC. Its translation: CASSVADRSGRGLGVEQFF.

The CDR3 nucleotides read TGTGCCAGCAGGGTGCCCCGAAGGGGTTGGGAGGCCGGTGGCTACACCTTC. The encoded protein is CASRVPRRGWEAGGYTF. The V call is TRBV28, the J call TRBJ1-2, with D possibly matching TRBD1 (5 bases). The germline V gene encodes CDR1 MDHEN and CDR2 SYDVKM. Trimming stripped 6 bases from V and 7 bases from J, with 27 bases between. The CDR3 contains 17 residues.

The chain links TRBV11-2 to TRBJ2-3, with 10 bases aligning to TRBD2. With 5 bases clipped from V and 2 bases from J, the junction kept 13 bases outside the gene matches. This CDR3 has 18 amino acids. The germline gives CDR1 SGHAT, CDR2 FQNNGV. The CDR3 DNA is TGTGCCAGCAGCCTAGGGGTGGTACTAGCGGGAATCACAGATACGCAGTATTTT. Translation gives CASSLGVVLAGITDTQYF.

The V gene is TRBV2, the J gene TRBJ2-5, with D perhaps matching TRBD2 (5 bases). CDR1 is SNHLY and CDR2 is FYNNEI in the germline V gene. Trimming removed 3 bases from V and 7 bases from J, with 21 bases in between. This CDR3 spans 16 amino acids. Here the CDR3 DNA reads TGTGCCAGCAGTGAGGAACGTTCATTAATTCGGGGGACCCAGTACTTC. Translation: CASSEERSLIRGTQYF.

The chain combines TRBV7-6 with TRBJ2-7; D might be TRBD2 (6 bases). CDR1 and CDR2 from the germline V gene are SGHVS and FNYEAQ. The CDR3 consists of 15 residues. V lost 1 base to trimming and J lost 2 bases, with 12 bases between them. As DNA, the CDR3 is TGTGCCAGCAGCTTAGAGGCAGGGAGGCCCTACGAGCAGTACTTC. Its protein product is CASSLEAGRPYEQYF.

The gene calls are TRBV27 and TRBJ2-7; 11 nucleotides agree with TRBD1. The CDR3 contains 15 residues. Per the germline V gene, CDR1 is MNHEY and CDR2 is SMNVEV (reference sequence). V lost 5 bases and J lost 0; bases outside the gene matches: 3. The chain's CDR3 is CASSRTGGLSYEQYF. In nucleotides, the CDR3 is TGTGCCAGCAGTCGGACAGGGGGCCTCTCCTACGAGCAGTACTTC.

The CDR3 coding sequence is TGTGCCAGCAGCACCCGGTGGAGCGGACTAGCGGGAGAAGAGACCCAGTACTTC. It encodes CASSTRWSGLAGEETQYF. The J gene is TRBJ2-5, the V gene TRBV3-1 (or the pseudogene TRBV3-2), with TRBD2 matching over 13 bases. This CDR3 is built from 18 residues. The germline CDR1 and CDR2 sequences are LGHDT and YNNKEL (reference sequence). Trimming took 5 bases from V and 3 from J; bases not matched to a gene: 12.

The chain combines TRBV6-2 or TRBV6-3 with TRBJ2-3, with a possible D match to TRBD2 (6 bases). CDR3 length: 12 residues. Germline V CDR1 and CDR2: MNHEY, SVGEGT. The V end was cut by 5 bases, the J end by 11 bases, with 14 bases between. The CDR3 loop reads CASSGSGTQQYF. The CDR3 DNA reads TGTGCCAGCAGTGGATCCGGGACTCAGCAGTATTTT.

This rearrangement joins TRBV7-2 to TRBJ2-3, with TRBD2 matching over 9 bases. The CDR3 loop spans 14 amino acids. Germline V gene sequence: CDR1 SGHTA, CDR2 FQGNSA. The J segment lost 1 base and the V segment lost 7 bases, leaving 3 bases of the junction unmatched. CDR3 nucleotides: TGTGCCAGCATATCTAGCGGGGGCACAGATACGCAGTATTTT. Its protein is CASISSGGTDTQYF. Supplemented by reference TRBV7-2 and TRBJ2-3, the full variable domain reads GAGVSQSPSNKVTEKGKDVELRCDPISGHTALYWYRQSLGQGLEFLIYFQGNSAPDKSGLPSDRFSAERTGGSVSTLTIQRTQQEDSAVYLCASISSGGTDTQYFGPGTRLTVL.

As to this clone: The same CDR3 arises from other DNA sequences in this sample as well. The CDR3 reads CASSPQTGGSADTQYF. CDR3 sequence (DNA): TGTGCCAGCTCACCGCAAACAGGGGGGTCGGCAGATACGCAGTATTTT. The gene calls are TRBV18 and TRBJ2-3, with 8 bases that match TRBD1. CDR3 length: 16 amino acids. The V gene end was trimmed by 3 bases and the J gene end by 4 bases; junction bases not matched to a gene: 9. Germline lookup yields CDR1 KGHSH and CDR2 LQKENI.

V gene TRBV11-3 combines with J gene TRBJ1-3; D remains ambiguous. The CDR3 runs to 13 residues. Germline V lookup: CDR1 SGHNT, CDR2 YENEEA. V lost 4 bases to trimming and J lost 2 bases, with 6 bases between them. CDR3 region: CASSSVAGNTIYF. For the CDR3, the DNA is TGTGCCAGCAGCTCAGTGGCTGGAAACACCATATATTTT.

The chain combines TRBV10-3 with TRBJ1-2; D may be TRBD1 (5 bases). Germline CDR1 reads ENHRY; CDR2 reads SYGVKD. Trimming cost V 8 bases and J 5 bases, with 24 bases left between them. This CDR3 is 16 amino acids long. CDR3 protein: CAIRRAGDEELYGYTF. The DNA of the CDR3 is TGTGCCATCCGAAGGGCCGGGGACGAAGAGTTGTATGGCTACACCTTC.

Here the CDR3 DNA reads TGCGCCAGCAGCTTCAGGACTAGGGAGACCCAGTACTTC. As protein: CASSFRTRETQYF. The V call is TRBV5-1, the J call TRBJ2-5; 7 nucleotides agree with TRBD2. Germline CDR1 SGHRS, CDR2 YFSETQ. Germline trimming cut 2 bases from V and 5 bases from J; bases unmatched to any gene: 3. The CDR3 consists of 13 residues.

CDR3 in amino acids: CAISESVETQYF. CDR3 sequence (DNA): TGTGCCATCAGTGAGTCGGTTGAGACCCAGTACTTC. The V gene is TRBV10-3, the J gene TRBJ2-5; D is ambiguous. The CDR3 is 12 amino acids. The V gene's germline CDR1 is ENHRY and CDR2 SYGVKD. The V and J ends lost 0 bases and 5 bases respectively, with 4 bases between them.

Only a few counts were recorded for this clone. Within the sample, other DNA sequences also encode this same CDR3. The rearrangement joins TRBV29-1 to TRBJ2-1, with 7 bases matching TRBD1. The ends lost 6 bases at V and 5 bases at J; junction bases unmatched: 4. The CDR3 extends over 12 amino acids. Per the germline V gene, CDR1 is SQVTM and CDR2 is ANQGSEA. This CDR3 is CSVPTGNNEQFF. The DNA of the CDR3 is TGCAGCGTACCGACAGGGAACAATGAGCAGTTCTTC.

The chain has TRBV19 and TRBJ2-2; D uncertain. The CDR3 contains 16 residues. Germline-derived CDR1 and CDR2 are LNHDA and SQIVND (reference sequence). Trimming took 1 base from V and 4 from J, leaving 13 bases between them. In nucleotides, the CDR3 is TGTGCCAGTAGTATAGTGTTCAGAGGACCCACCGGGGAGCTGTTTTTT. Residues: CASSIVFRGPTGELFF.

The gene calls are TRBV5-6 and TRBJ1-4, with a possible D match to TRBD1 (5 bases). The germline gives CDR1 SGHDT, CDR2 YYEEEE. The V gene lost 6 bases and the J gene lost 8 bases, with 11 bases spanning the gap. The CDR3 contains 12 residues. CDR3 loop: CASTLWGEKLFF. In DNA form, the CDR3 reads TGTGCCAGCACCCTCTGGGGGGAAAAACTGTTTTTT.

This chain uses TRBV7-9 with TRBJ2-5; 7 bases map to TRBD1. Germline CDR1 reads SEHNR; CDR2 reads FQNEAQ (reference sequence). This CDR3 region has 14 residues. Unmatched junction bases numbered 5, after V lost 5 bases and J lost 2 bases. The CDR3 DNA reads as TGTGCCAGCAGCCCAGGGACAGTTCAAGAGACCCAGTACTTC. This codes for CASSPGTVQETQYF.